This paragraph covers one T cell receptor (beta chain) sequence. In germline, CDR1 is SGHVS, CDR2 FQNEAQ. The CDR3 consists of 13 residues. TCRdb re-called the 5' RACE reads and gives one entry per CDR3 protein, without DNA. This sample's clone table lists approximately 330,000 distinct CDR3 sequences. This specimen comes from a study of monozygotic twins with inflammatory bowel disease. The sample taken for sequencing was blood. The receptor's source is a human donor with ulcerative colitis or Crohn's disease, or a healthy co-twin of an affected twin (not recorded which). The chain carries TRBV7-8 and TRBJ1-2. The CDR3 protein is CASSPERGSGYTF.